The rows below give T cell receptor beta chains drawn from one sample of a study of shared clonotypes between healthy human individuals. Some clones are missing from TCRdb's copy, which holds only in-frame ones; the method was immunoSEQ multiplex PCR. The sample lists under 850,000 clones; around 92% were seen once. The sequencing sample was made of naive CD8+ T cells sorted from blood. These TCRs come from a man aged 30 to 39 in good health. The conserved cysteine and the conserved F or W are not part of the CDR3 here. Fields, in order: J gene, V gene, CDR3 protein.

>TRBJ1-1|TRBV5-1
ASSDTRDRNTEAF
>TRBJ1-1|TRBV28
ASTNFEGYTEAF
>TRBJ2-7|TRBV27
ASSFSGTGAYEQY
>TRBJ1-2|TRBV27
ASSQRYPPPTPGHGYT
>TRBJ2-1|TRBV7-3
ASSPVTGFNVGNEQF
>TRBJ2-1|TRBV5-8
ASSAGTSGGDEQF
>TRBJ2-2|TRBV27
ASTLGDPNTGELF
>TRBJ2-3|TRBV19
ASSTGTLSYTDTQY
>TRBJ2-1|TRBV10-3
AISESRGTSGFEQF
>TRBJ1-5|TRBV6-6
ASSPVAVDSNQPQH
>TRBJ2-7|TRBV10-2
ASSAVIMSAHEQY
>TRBJ1-2|TRBV6-5
ASSYPDRAGYT
>TRBJ2-7|TRBV7-6
ASSLEAAQRLDEQY
>TRBJ2-1|TRBV4-1
ASSQEAWGLDSGEQF
>TRBJ2-2|TRBV7-9
ASSPRTGGRTGELF
>TRBJ2-6|TRBV11-2
ASSSSGGSGANVLT
>TRBJ2-3|TRBV6-5
ASSYSPNSRETQY
>TRBJ2-1|TRBV19
ASSMLGDRDEQF